These T cell receptor beta chains were read from a single sample in a study of CD8 T cells in ankylosing spondylitis. TCRdb re-called the 5' RACE reads through MiXCR, storing one row per CDR3 protein. The sample holds some 340,000 distinct CDR3 sequences, over 12% seen once. The sequencing sample was made of blood, either unsorted or a sorted T cell fraction (not recorded which). These receptors were obtained from a male donor with ankylosing spondylitis or in good health (not recorded which). CDR3s include the opening cysteine and the closing phenylalanine or tryptophan. D genes are given only for firm matches. Rows may omit the clone size; those that give it use once, few, many or a size class.

clone_size,v_call,j_call,d_call,cdr3_aa,cdr3_nt
few,TRBV4-2,TRBJ2-7,.,CASSQAPSQRYEQYF,TGTGCCAGCAGCCAAGCCCCCTCTCAGAGGTACGAGCAGTACTTC
.,TRBV20-1,TRBJ2-3,TRBD1,CSARVKGQDLLYTQYF,TGCAGTGCTAGAGTTAAGGGACAGGATCTTCTCTATACGCAGTATTTT
few,TRBV5-1,TRBJ2-7,TRBD2,CASSSIPGGSYEQYF,TGCGCCAGCAGCTCTATTCCGGGAGGGTCCTACGAGCAGTACTTC
many,TRBV5-1,TRBJ2-3,.,CASSLVVATDTQYF,TGCGCCAGCAGCTTGGTAGTCGCCACAGATACGCAGTATTTT
.,TRBV2,TRBJ2-1,.,CASSGGGNEQFF,TGTGCCAGCAGTGGTGGGGGGAACGAGCAGTTCTTC
few,TRBV20-1,TRBJ2-1,TRBD2,CSARGPTSGRYEQFF,TGCAGTGCTAGGGGTCCGACTAGCGGGAGATATGAGCAGTTCTTC
.,TRBV5-6,TRBJ1-6,.,CASSDSINSPLHF,TGTGCCAGCAGCGACTCAATTAATTCACCCCTCCACTTT
.,TRBV25-1,TRBJ2-5,.,CASSLANQETQYF,TGTGCCAGCAGCCTCGCCAACCAAGAGACCCAGTACTTC
.,TRBV29-1,TRBJ2-7,.,CSYRRGSEQYF,TGCAGCTACCGGAGGGGGAGCGAGCAGTACTTC
many,TRBV5-5,TRBJ1-5,.,CASSATATSNQPQHF,TGTGCCAGCAGCGCGACCGCAACGAGCAATCAGCCCCAGCATTTT
few,TRBV30,TRBJ2-7,.,CAWSVSGLGLYEQYF,TGTGCCTGGAGTGTAAGCGGGCTTGGTTTATACGAGCAGTACTTC
many,TRBV29-1,TRBJ2-1,.,CSVAGGTGNEQFF,TGCAGCGTTGCAGGCGGGACGGGCAATGAGCAGTTCTTC
.,TRBV12-3/TRBV12-4,TRBJ1-2,.,CASSLTVYGYTF,TGTGCCAGCAGTCTGACTGTCTATGGCTACACCTTC
many,TRBV13,TRBJ2-3,.,CASSLVLGTQYF,TGTGCCAGCAGCTTAGTATTGGGTACGCAGTATTTT
few,TRBV3-1,TRBJ1-1,TRBD1,CASSRGQAKGNQLNTEAFF,TGTGCCAGCAGCCGCGGACAGGCTAAGGGTAATCAGCTGAACACTGAAGCTTTCTTT
few,TRBV24-1,TRBJ2-7,TRBD1,CATPRGRVIGEQYF,TGTGCCACCCCGAGGGGGCGCGTGATCGGAGAGCAGTACTTC
.,TRBV5-5,TRBJ1-1,TRBD1,CASSSLTGGLDTEAFF,TGTGCCAGCAGCTCGCTAACAGGGGGTCTTGACACTGAAGCTTTCTTT
few,TRBV27,TRBJ2-7,TRBD1,CASSPFTGDSEQYF,TGTGCCAGCAGTCCCTTCACAGGGGACAGCGAGCAGTACTTC
few,TRBV20-1,TRBJ2-7,.,CSARDGRGYEQYF,TGCAGTGCTAGAGACGGGAGAGGTTACGAGCAGTACTTC
.,TRBV7-9,TRBJ2-7,.,CASSFEGWDGAYEQYF,TGTGCCAGCAGCTTCGAGGGGTGGGACGGGGCCTACGAGCAGTACTTC
few,TRBV10-3,TRBJ2-5,TRBD1,CAINPGGEETQYF,TGTGCCATCAATCCAGGGGGCGAGGAGACCCAGTACTTC
few,TRBV4-1,TRBJ1-6,.,CASSPPTFQSYNSPLHF,TGCGCCAGCAGCCCCCCGACATTTCAATCCTATAATTCACCCCTCCACTTT
few,TRBV19,TRBJ1-1,.,CASMAGLGRTEAFF,TGTGCCAGTATGGCCGGCTTGGGGCGGACTGAAGCTTTCTTT
.,TRBV11-2,TRBJ2-2,.,CASSLVGQFRENGELFF,TGTGCCAGCAGCTTAGTCGGGCAGTTCAGGGAGAACGGGGAGCTGTTTTTT
few,TRBV5-1,TRBJ2-5,.,CASLDTGEGETQYF,TGCGCCAGCCTCGATACGGGGGAAGGAGAGACCCAGTACTTC
.,TRBV11-2,TRBJ2-1,.,CASSLDGAGTNEQFF,TGTGCCAGCAGCTTAGATGGCGCGGGAACCAATGAGCAGTTCTTC
.,TRBV25-1,TRBJ1-1,TRBD1,CASSGTGGLVRAFF,TGTGCCAGCTCCGGGACAGGAGGATTGGTGAGGGCTTTCTTT
.,TRBV7-8,TRBJ2-1,TRBD2,CASTFGTSGGNEQFF,TGTGCCAGCACGTTCGGGACTAGCGGGGGGAATGAGCAGTTCTTC
few,TRBV12-3/TRBV12-4,TRBJ2-6,TRBD1,CASSPDRGSGANVLTF,TGTGCCAGCAGTCCCGACAGGGGGTCTGGGGCCAACGTCCTGACTTTC
few,TRBV27,TRBJ2-5,.,CASSRDLEETQYF,TGTGCCAGCTCCCGGGATCTCGAGGAGACCCAGTACTTC
few,TRBV12-3/TRBV12-4,TRBJ2-2,TRBD2,CASSPGTSGVPPFELFF,TGTGCCAGCAGCCCTGGGACTAGCGGGGTCCCCCCTTTTGAGCTGTTTTTT
few,TRBV4-1,TRBJ2-4,TRBD2,CASSQQLAGGTLAKNIQYF,TGCGCCAGCAGCCAACAACTAGCGGGAGGGACGCTTGCCAAAAACATTCAGTACTTC
many,TRBV5-1,TRBJ2-5,.,CASSLGDKETQYF,TGCGCCAGCAGCTTGGGGGACAAAGAGACCCAGTACTTC
many,TRBV7-9,TRBJ1-1,.,CASSPPGTVNTEAFF,TGTGCCAGCAGCCCCCCCGGGACTGTGAACACTGAAGCTTTCTTT
few,TRBV9,TRBJ1-4,TRBD1,CASSANRGLTTNEKLFF,TGTGCCAGCAGCGCCAACAGGGGATTGACAACTAATGAAAAACTGTTTTTT
few,TRBV5-1,TRBJ2-2,TRBD2,CASSLLAALNTGELFF,TGCGCCAGCAGTCTACTAGCGGCCCTGAACACCGGGGAGCTGTTTTTT
.,TRBV10-3,TRBJ2-7,.,CAISRDYEQYF,TGTGCCATCAGTCGGGACTACGAGCAGTACTTC
.,TRBV25-1,TRBJ1-2,.,CASSDQQFYGYTF,TGTGCCAGCAGTGACCAACAGTTCTATGGCTACACCTTC
few,TRBV3-1,TRBJ1-1,.,CASSHIVIDGNTEAFF,TGTGCCAGCAGCCACATTGTAATCGACGGGAACACTGAAGCTTTCTTT
once,TRBV7-2,TRBJ2-1,.,CASSLGGSAGPYNEQFF,TGTGCCAGCAGCTTAGGGGGGTCGGCGGGCCCCTACAATGAGCAGTTCTTC
few,TRBV20-1,TRBJ2-3,.,CSAYPYGTDTQYF,TGCAGTGCCTATCCATACGGCACAGATACGCAGTATTTT
.,TRBV12-3/TRBV12-4,TRBJ1-2,.,CASVKGGGYTF,TGTGCCAGCGTGAAAGGGGGAGGCTACACCTTC
many,TRBV10-2,TRBJ2-1,TRBD2,CASSSGTSGKNEQFF,TGCGCCAGTAGTTCCGGGACTAGCGGGAAGAATGAGCAGTTCTTC
many,TRBV6-1,TRBJ1-5,.,CASSGTGNQPQHF,TGTGCCAGCAGTGGAACAGGGAATCAGCCCCAGCATTTT
.,TRBV12-3/TRBV12-4,TRBJ2-3,TRBD1,CASSLSRQGGTDTQYF,TGTGCCAGCAGTTTGTCCCGACAGGGGGGCACAGATACGCAGTATTTT
.,TRBV5-8,TRBJ2-2,.,CASSLAGIPGELFF,TGTGCCAGCAGCTTGGCGGGGATCCCCGGGGAGCTGTTTTTT
many,TRBV7-9,TRBJ2-7,TRBD2,CASSLSGGYEQYF,TGTGCCAGCAGCTTAAGCGGGGGGTACGAGCAGTACTTC
.,TRBV11-2,TRBJ1-2,.,CASSLAVEVGYTF,TGTGCCAGCAGCTTAGCGGTAGAGGTCGGCTACACCTTC
few,TRBV10-3,TRBJ1-6,.,CAISESRDSPLHF,TGTGCCATCAGTGAGAGCAGGGATTCACCCCTCCACTTT
.,TRBV25-1,TRBJ2-7,.,CASSEYVFGGSYEQYF,TGTGCCAGCAGTGAATATGTCTTCGGTGGGTCCTACGAGCAGTACTTC